Presented here are 9 T cell receptor beta chains from one specimen sequenced in a study of blood T cell repertoires in COVID-19. The method was immunoSEQ multiplex PCR; TCRdb's version includes in-frame clones alone and lacks a portion of them. The sample holds some 200,000 clones, 84% seen once. The sequenced material came from peripheral blood. The receptors were gathered from a woman aged 40 to 50 who had recovered from COVID-19.

This chain uses TRBV15 with TRBJ1-2, with 9 positions matching TRBD1. The CDR3 sequence is 16 residues long. J lost 8 bases, V lost 5 bases, and 15 bases had no gene match. Germline V gene data show CDR1 as LNHNV and CDR2 as YYDKDF (reference sequence). The CDR3 spells CATSLYPGQGSEGYTF. The CDR3 DNA sequence: TGTGCCACCAGCCTTTATCCGGGACAGGGTTCCGAAGGCTACACCTTC.

This clone was found a few times. This sequence joins TRBV2 and TRBJ2-1; TRBD1 agrees at 9 bases. In germline, CDR1 is SNHLY, CDR2 FYNNEI. This CDR3 is built from 13 residues. V shed 9 bases and J 5 bases; nucleotides not matched to a gene: 5. CDR3 loop: CARTGTGNNEQFF. The CDR3 DNA follows: TGTGCCAGGACCGGGACAGGGAACAATGAGCAGTTCTTC.

The rearrangement joins TRBV7-8 to TRBJ2-1, with a weak D call TRBD1 (6 bases). This CDR3 region has 16 residues. The V end was cut by 1 base, the J end by 6 bases, with 16 bases between. Germline V gene lookup returns CDR1 SGHVS and CDR2 FQNEAQ. The CDR3, as DNA: TGTGCCAGCAGCTTAGATATGGGGGCTTTTTCCAATGAGCAGTTCTTC. Amino acid sequence: CASSLDMGAFSNEQFF.

This clone has a handful of counts. The gene calls are TRBV6-2 or TRBV6-3 and TRBJ1-1; 8 bases map to TRBD1. The germline V gene encodes CDR1 MNHEY and CDR2 SVGEGT. CDR3 length: 15 residues. J was trimmed by 0 bases and V by 6 bases; bases with no gene match: 6. The CDR3 here is CASSGTGVVNTEAFF. Here the CDR3 DNA reads TGTGCCAGCAGCGGGACAGGCGTGGTGAACACTGAAGCTTTCTTT.

This clone has at least ten counts. The rearrangement joins TRBV6-5 to TRBJ2-2; D not resolved. This CDR3 region has 14 residues. Germline V gene lookup returns CDR1 MNHEY and CDR2 SVGAGI. The V gene lost 1 base and the J gene lost 5 bases, with 8 bases spanning the gap. The CDR3 region is CASSYFSRTGELFF. The CDR3, as DNA: TGTGCCAGCAGTTACTTTTCTAGGACCGGGGAGCTGTTTTTT.

This clone came up once. The V and J genes are TRBV19 and TRBJ2-3; 11 bases match TRBD2. The junction had 13 bases not matched to a gene; V was cut back by 5 bases and J by 6 bases. Germline CDR1 and CDR2: LNHDA and SQIVND (reference sequence). This CDR3 has 17 residues. The CDR3 region is CASSSWRLAGGPDTQYF. The CDR3 region has the DNA TGTGCCAGTAGTTCGTGGCGGTTAGCGGGGGGGCCCGATACGCAGTATTTT.

The chain uses TRBV4-2 and TRBJ2-7; D might be TRBD2 (5 bases). CDR1 and CDR2 from the germline V gene are LGHNA and YNFKEQ. Trimming took 2 bases from V and 6 from J, leaving 11 bases between them. The CDR3 runs to 13 residues. The DNA of the CDR3 is TGTGCCAGCAGCCAAAGGAGGTCCGGCGAGCAGTACTTC. Protein: CASSQRRSGEQYF.

The count of this clone is one. The genes are TRBV30 and TRBJ1-6; D is perhaps TRBD1 (6 bases). CDR3 length equals 14 residues. V lost 1 base and J 4 bases, leaving 8 bases between the germline ends. From germline, CDR1 is GTSNPN and CDR2 SVGIG (reference sequence). The CDR3 protein is CAWSAQGYNSPLHF. The CDR3 DNA reads TGTGCCTGGAGTGCCCAGGGGTATAATTCACCCCTCCACTTT.

The chain has TRBV15 and TRBJ2-2, with 10 bases lining up with TRBD1. The CDR3 is made up of 14 amino acids. Germline V lookup: CDR1 LNHNV, CDR2 YYDKDF (reference sequence). With 9 bases clipped from V and 6 bases from J, the junction kept 7 bases outside the gene matches. CDR3 sequence: CATSGTGVAGELFF. CDR3 nucleotide sequence: TGTGCCACGAGCGGGACAGGGGTAGCCGGGGAGCTGTTTTTT.